These T cell receptor beta chains were read from a single sample in a study of CD8 T cells in ankylosing spondylitis. MiXCR was run by TCRdb on the 5' RACE reads, yielding one entry per CDR3 protein. This sample has 250,000 to 350,000 distinct CDR3 sequences, with 20% found just once. Sequencing was done on a sample of blood, either unsorted or a sorted T cell fraction (not recorded which). These receptors originate from a female donor with ankylosing spondylitis or in good health (not recorded which). Both conserved end residues are part of each CDR3. The D gene is left open where the match is weak. Some rows have no size entry. The others give once, few or many, or a class for an expanded clone.

v_call: TRBV27
j_call: TRBJ2-5
d_call: TRBD2
clone_size: -
cdr3_aa: CASTGTPGGTQYF
cdr3_nt: TGTGCCAGCACCGGGACTCCGGGAGGGACCCAGTACTTC

v_call: TRBV20-1
j_call: TRBJ2-1
d_call: -
clone_size: -
cdr3_aa: CSARVAAAQFF
cdr3_nt: TGCAGTGCTAGAGTCGCGGCAGCTCAGTTCTTC

v_call: TRBV18
j_call: TRBJ1-1
d_call: -
clone_size: many
cdr3_aa: CASSPGVTEAFF
cdr3_nt: TGTGCCAGCTCACCCGGGGTGACTGAAGCTTTCTTT

v_call: TRBV29-1
j_call: TRBJ2-5
d_call: TRBD1
clone_size: many
cdr3_aa: CSASTGGGETQYF
cdr3_nt: TGCAGCGCTTCGACAGGGGGAGGGGAGACCCAGTACTTC

v_call: TRBV5-1
j_call: TRBJ1-5
d_call: -
clone_size: -
cdr3_aa: CASSPNGQLNQPQHF
cdr3_nt: TGCGCCAGCAGCCCAAATGGACAGCTCAATCAGCCCCAGCATTTT

v_call: TRBV20-1
j_call: TRBJ2-3
d_call: TRBD2
clone_size: -
cdr3_aa: CSARGGTDSTDTQYF
cdr3_nt: TGCAGTGCTAGGGGGGGGACGGATAGCACAGATACGCAGTATTTT

v_call: TRBV5-5
j_call: TRBJ1-1
d_call: -
clone_size: few
cdr3_aa: CASSLSGGLNTEAFF
cdr3_nt: TGTGCCAGCAGCCTATCCGGAGGGTTGAACACTGAAGCTTTCTTT

v_call: TRBV5-1
j_call: TRBJ1-2
d_call: TRBD1
clone_size: many
cdr3_aa: CASSLWAGTGYGYTF
cdr3_nt: TGCGCCAGCAGCTTGTGGGCCGGGACAGGTTATGGCTACACCTTC

v_call: TRBV2
j_call: TRBJ2-1
d_call: TRBD2
clone_size: few
cdr3_aa: CASSSAGGPYNEQFF
cdr3_nt: TGTGCCAGCAGTTCGGCGGGAGGGCCCTACAATGAGCAGTTCTTC

v_call: TRBV6-5
j_call: TRBJ2-7
d_call: TRBD1
clone_size: few
cdr3_aa: CASSFGLPGQGNEQYF
cdr3_nt: TGTGCCAGCAGTTTTGGATTACCGGGACAGGGGAACGAGCAGTACTTC

v_call: TRBV29-1
j_call: TRBJ2-5
d_call: -
clone_size: many
cdr3_aa: CSVARGDEETQYF
cdr3_nt: TGCAGCGTTGCTAGGGGGGATGAGGAGACCCAGTACTTC

v_call: TRBV5-6
j_call: TRBJ2-5
d_call: -
clone_size: -
cdr3_aa: CASSSLGGMETQYF
cdr3_nt: TGTGCCAGCAGCTCCCTCGGCGGTATGGAGACCCAGTACTTC

v_call: TRBV3-1
j_call: TRBJ1-5
d_call: -
clone_size: few
cdr3_aa: CASSQARGSDQPQHF
cdr3_nt: TGTGCCAGCAGCCAAGCGAGGGGTTCCGATCAGCCCCAGCATTTT

v_call: TRBV7-2
j_call: TRBJ1-2
d_call: -
clone_size: -
cdr3_aa: CASSLNRWLYTF
cdr3_nt: TGTGCCAGCAGCTTAAACCGCTGGCTCTACACCTTC

v_call: TRBV2
j_call: TRBJ2-7
d_call: TRBD1
clone_size: -
cdr3_aa: CVSSEWTGQAYF
cdr3_nt: TGTGTCAGCAGTGAATGGACGGGACAGGCTTATTTC

v_call: TRBV5-1
j_call: TRBJ2-1
d_call: -
clone_size: -
cdr3_aa: CASSLVGKARYNEQFF
cdr3_nt: TGCGCCAGCAGCTTGGTTGGGAAGGCGCGCTACAATGAGCAGTTCTTC

v_call: TRBV18
j_call: TRBJ1-5
d_call: -
clone_size: -
cdr3_aa: CASSPPRATGYQPQHF
cdr3_nt: TGTGCCAGCTCACCACCGAGAGCCACGGGCTATCAGCCCCAGCATTTT

v_call: TRBV6-5
j_call: TRBJ1-5
d_call: -
clone_size: many
cdr3_aa: CASSYARGGQPQHF
cdr3_nt: TGTGCCAGCAGTTACGCCCGGGGCGGGCAGCCCCAGCATTTT

v_call: TRBV10-3
j_call: TRBJ2-3
d_call: -
clone_size: many
cdr3_aa: CAISLNGMADTQYF
cdr3_nt: TGTGCCATCAGCTTAAACGGGATGGCAGATACGCAGTATTTT

v_call: TRBV20-1
j_call: TRBJ2-3
d_call: TRBD1
clone_size: few
cdr3_aa: CSAPQTGERSDTQYF
cdr3_nt: TGCAGTGCTCCTCAGACAGGGGAGCGCTCAGATACGCAGTATTTT

v_call: TRBV6-5
j_call: TRBJ1-5
d_call: TRBD1
clone_size: few
cdr3_aa: CASSYSQGAGQPQHF
cdr3_nt: TGTGCCAGCAGTTACTCCCAGGGGGCGGGTCAGCCCCAGCATTTT

v_call: TRBV29-1
j_call: TRBJ2-6
d_call: -
clone_size: few
cdr3_aa: CSVAFDRSGANVLTF
cdr3_nt: TGCAGCGTTGCCTTTGACAGATCTGGGGCCAACGTCCTGACTTTC

v_call: TRBV18
j_call: TRBJ2-1
d_call: -
clone_size: -
cdr3_aa: CASSPLSFEEQFF
cdr3_nt: TGTGCCAGCTCTCCACTAAGTTTCGAAGAGCAGTTCTTC

v_call: TRBV20-1
j_call: TRBJ2-3
d_call: TRBD2
clone_size: many
cdr3_aa: CSADTGTSGQDTQYF
cdr3_nt: TGCAGTGCTGATACCGGGACTAGCGGGCAAGATACGCAGTATTTT

v_call: TRBV19
j_call: TRBJ1-1
d_call: TRBD1
clone_size: few
cdr3_aa: CASNPRQGVNTEAFF
cdr3_nt: TGTGCCAGTAACCCTCGACAGGGGGTGAACACTGAAGCTTTCTTT

v_call: TRBV5-1
j_call: TRBJ2-2
d_call: -
clone_size: many
cdr3_aa: CASSGRGPDGELFF
cdr3_nt: TGCGCCAGCAGTGGACGGGGGCCAGACGGGGAGCTGTTTTTT

v_call: TRBV7-9
j_call: TRBJ2-1
d_call: TRBD2
clone_size: -
cdr3_aa: CASSLSRLAGVGNEQFF
cdr3_nt: TGTGCCAGCAGCTTGTCAAGACTAGCGGGAGTTGGAAATGAGCAGTTCTTC

v_call: TRBV18
j_call: TRBJ2-5
d_call: TRBD1
clone_size: many
cdr3_aa: CASSPTGTGTQETQYF
cdr3_nt: TGTGCCAGCTCACCGACCGGGACAGGGACCCAAGAGACCCAGTACTTC

v_call: TRBV6-2/TRBV6-3
j_call: TRBJ2-4
d_call: -
clone_size: -
cdr3_aa: CASSNQRLAKNIQYF
cdr3_nt: TGTGCCAGCAGCAACCAGAGGCTAGCCAAAAACATTCAGTACTTC

v_call: TRBV9
j_call: TRBJ2-1
d_call: -
clone_size: few
cdr3_aa: CASSVGSATYNEQFF
cdr3_nt: TGTGCCAGCAGCGTAGGGAGCGCGACCTACAATGAGCAGTTCTTC

v_call: TRBV5-1
j_call: TRBJ1-1
d_call: -
clone_size: few
cdr3_aa: CASHEIENTEAFF
cdr3_nt: TGCGCCAGCCATGAAATAGAGAACACTGAAGCTTTCTTT

v_call: TRBV4-2
j_call: TRBJ2-1
d_call: TRBD2
clone_size: -
cdr3_aa: CASSPRGLAGGNEQFF
cdr3_nt: TGTGCCAGCAGCCCGAGGGGGCTAGCGGGAGGCAATGAGCAGTTCTTC

v_call: TRBV9
j_call: TRBJ1-1
d_call: -
clone_size: -
cdr3_aa: CASSVEVHTEAFF
cdr3_nt: TGTGCCAGCAGCGTAGAGGTTCACACTGAAGCTTTCTTT

v_call: TRBV20-1
j_call: TRBJ2-7
d_call: -
clone_size: many
cdr3_aa: CSALGDGHYEQYF
cdr3_nt: TGCAGTGCCCTGGGGGACGGTCACTACGAGCAGTACTTC

v_call: TRBV6-5
j_call: TRBJ2-1
d_call: -
clone_size: many
cdr3_aa: CASSNPPGVVQFF
cdr3_nt: TGTGCCAGCAGTAACCCTCCAGGGGTGGTACAGTTCTTC

v_call: TRBV12-3/TRBV12-4
j_call: TRBJ1-1
d_call: -
clone_size: many
cdr3_aa: CASSRDGGTEAFF
cdr3_nt: TGTGCCAGCAGCCGGGACGGAGGCACTGAAGCTTTCTTT

v_call: TRBV20-1
j_call: TRBJ2-1
d_call: -
clone_size: -
cdr3_aa: CSARIAGNEQFF
cdr3_nt: TGCAGTGCTAGGATTGCCGGGAATGAGCAGTTCTTC

v_call: TRBV18
j_call: TRBJ2-1
d_call: TRBD2
clone_size: few
cdr3_aa: CASSRSIAGVTYNEQFF
cdr3_nt: TGTGCCAGCTCACGCTCGATAGCGGGGGTTACCTACAATGAGCAGTTCTTC

v_call: TRBV7-2
j_call: TRBJ2-1
d_call: -
clone_size: once
cdr3_aa: CASSPSRVGNEQFF
cdr3_nt: TGTGCCAGCAGCCCCTCCAGGGTGGGGAATGAGCAGTTCTTC

v_call: TRBV20-1
j_call: TRBJ1-5
d_call: -
clone_size: few
cdr3_aa: CSARDKDNQPQHF
cdr3_nt: TGCAGTGCTAGAGATAAAGACAATCAGCCCCAGCATTTT